The present T cell receptor (beta chain) was sequenced within a study of CD8 T cells in Susac syndrome (dated by TCRdb to the late 2010s). About the full investigation: The study used repertoire sequencing to test whether antigen drove CD8+ T cell activation and differentiation in Susac syndrome. The study compared CD8+ T cell repertoire clonality among 12 healthy donors, approximately 14 Susac syndrome patients and about 16 multiple sclerosis patients. Findings and caveats that apply to the study as a whole: The TCR sequencing and HLA analysis was acknowledged to have included a relatively small number of individuals.

CDR1 is given as SEHNR and CDR2 as FQNEAQ, both from the germline V gene (reference sequence). The cysteine opens and the phenylalanine closes a CDR3 of 15 amino acids. CDR3 DNA only is kept here, 45 bases in frame from base 1. This clonotype was seen a single time. The clone's antigen remains unknown. At one end, the junction sequence differs from germline, possibly due to a read error. High-throughput TCR beta sequencing profiled peripheral blood CD8+ and CD4+ T cells from healthy donors, Susac syndrome patients and multiple sclerosis patients. Treatment-naive patients with stable or active relapsing-remitting disease fulfilling revised McDonald criteria were used as multiple sclerosis controls. Bulk CD8+ and CD4+ T cells were purified by magnetic negative isolation, whereas CD8+ TEMRA cells were enriched by FACS. Blood was drawn into EDTA tubes, processed within 24 hours, and PBMCs were isolated by density gradient centrifugation. PBMCs intended for TCR sequencing were cryopreserved in liquid nitrogen and thawed later in a water bath at 37 degrees C. A purity of at least 90% was achieved for sorted or isolated CD4+, CD8+ and CD8+ TEMRA cells.

RNA was extracted using the RNeasy kit, and roughly 0.45 to 1 microgram was reverse transcribed with random hexamers. The immunoSEQ multiplex PCR assay, covering 54 Vbeta and 13 Jbeta segments, was used to amplify TCR beta CDR3 regions. PCR amplification bias was corrected by using a synthetic template baseline for primer optimization and computational correction. The authors' analysis ran thus. Reads were annotated to V, D and J genes per IMGT and analyzed with immunoSEQ Analyzer, keeping only productive sequences. To calculate clonality, Shannon entropy was normalized by log2 of the number of productive unique sequences and then subtracted from one. For each patient and control, public and private clones were evaluated among the 100 most prevalent clones. Clones were defined as Susac-specific if absent from the healthy and MS cohorts, from roughly 1,100 published viral clones and from other ImmuneACCESS disease sequences. In TCRdb, the public reads were trimmed at Q25 with fastp and aligned with MiXCR, with productive beta chains retained. Entries that share a CDR3 protein sequence are merged under the most common genes and DNA. The authors' filters were not applied to this entry. The sample data list 130,000 or so distinct CDR3 sequences, and 80% of these were observed just once. Jointly, the top ten make up 0.51% of the sample.

The TCR comes from a human donor with multiple sclerosis. The V gene is TRBV7-9 and the J gene is TRBJ1-1; 10 bases in the middle match TRBD1. Sample: CD8+ T cells from PBMCs. The CDR3 reads CASSLGTGDRTEAFF. The DNA sequence is given as TGTGCCAGCAGTTTAGGGACAGGGGATCGAACTGAAGCTTTCTTT.